The 8 T cell receptor beta chains below were found in one sample sequenced in a study of cytomegalovirus exposure and HLA in healthy donors. PCR involved 60 Vbeta and 13 Jbeta primers. Generated by immunoSEQ multiplex PCR, the TCRdb table keeps only in-frame clones and is missing some. The sample includes approximately 220,000 clones, approximately 82% of them seen just once. Sample: PBMCs. Receptor source: a man younger than 30 in good health and CMV-seronegative.

This chain uses TRBV30 with TRBJ1-6, with 8 bases fitting TRBD1. This CDR3 is 16 amino acids long. The V gene end was trimmed by 1 base and the J gene end by 7 bases; junction bases not matched to a gene: 9. Germline CDR1 and CDR2: GTSNPN and SVGIG (reference sequence). The CDR3 sequence is CAWSDRGGTGNSPLHF. CDR3 nucleotide sequence: TGTGCCTGGAGTGACAGGGGAGGGACAGGAAATTCACCCCTCCACTTT.

This rearrangement joins TRBV5-4 to TRBJ2-3; TRBD2 matches at 9 bases. There are 16 residues in the CDR3. V lost 4 bases to trimming and J lost 1 base; unmatched junction nucleotides: 7. Germline-derived CDR1 and CDR2 are SGHNT and YYREEE (reference sequence). CDR3 sequence: CASSTLAGVGTDTQYF. CDR3 DNA: TGTGCCAGCAGCACTTTAGCGGGAGTAGGCACAGATACGCAGTATTTT. Using reference TRBV5-4 and TRBJ2-3 for the parts outside the CDR3, the full variable domain is ETGVTQSPTHLIKTRGQQVTLRCSSQSGHNTVSWYQQALGQGPQFIFQYYREEENGRGNFPPRFSGLQFPNYSSELNVNALELDDSALYLCASSTLAGVGTDTQYFGPGTRLTVL.

In this sample, this clone turned up once. CDR3 protein: CASRGTHYGYTF. The CDR3 coding sequence is TGTGCCAGCAGAGGGACACATTATGGCTACACCTTC. The V gene is TRBV28, the J gene TRBJ1-2; D is possibly TRBD1 (6 bases). CDR3 size: 12 residues. Trimming shortened V by 6 bases and J by 5 bases, and 10 bases separated the two germline ends. CDR1 is MDHEN and CDR2 is SYDVKM in the germline V gene.

DNA for the CDR3: TGTGCTAGTGCTCTAACAGGGGCGCCTTGGAATACGCAGTATTTT. It is translated as CASALTGAPWNTQYF. V gene TRBV12-5 combines with J gene TRBJ2-3, with TRBD1 matching 7 bases. Germline V CDR1 and CDR2: LGHNT, FRNRAP. CDR3 length: 15 residues. Unmatched junction bases numbered 14, after V lost 7 bases and J lost 7 bases.

Only a few counts were recorded for this clone. The rearrangement uses TRBV11-2 and TRBJ2-1; 16 bases fit TRBD2. With 5 bases clipped from V and 8 bases from J, the junction kept 6 bases outside the gene matches. In germline, CDR1 is SGHAT, CDR2 FQNNGV. This CDR3 spans 16 amino acids. The CDR3 spells CASSTGLAGGGHEQFF. The CDR3 nucleotides read TGTGCCAGCAGCACGGGACTAGCGGGGGGGGGCCATGAGCAGTTCTTC. Supplemented by reference TRBV11-2 and TRBJ2-1, the full variable domain reads EAGVAQSPRYKIIEKRQSVAFWCNPISGHATLYWYQQILGQGPKLLIQFQNNGVVDDSQLPKDRFSAERLKGVDSTLKIQPAKLEDSAVYLCASSTGLAGGGHEQFFGPGTRLTVL.

V usage is TRBV6-4 and J usage is TRBJ2-1, with TRBD2 as a possible D gene (5 bases). Germline-derived CDR1 and CDR2 are MRHNA and SNTAGT. The CDR3 covers 15 residues. V lost 3 bases to trimming and J lost 0 bases, with 9 bases between them. Written as DNA, the CDR3 is TGTGCCAGCAGTGAAACGGGAAGCTCCTACAATGAGCAGTTCTTC. Translation: CASSETGSSYNEQFF.

Only one count was recorded for this clone. The chain employs TRBV6-1 and TRBJ1-5; D remains ambiguous. Germline V CDR1 and CDR2: MNHNS, SASEGT. CDR3 length equals 13 residues. The V end lost 7 bases, the J end lost 3 bases, and 10 bases lay between the germline ends. The CDR3 nucleotides read TGTGCCAGCAACCAACAGAACAATCAGCCCCAGCATTTT. Its protein product is CASNQQNNQPQHF.

Of note for this clone: In the same sample, other DNA sequences code for this CDR3. This chain connects TRBV7-2 to TRBJ1-2, with 10 positions matching TRBD1. Losses at the gene ends were 5 bases for V and 8 bases for J; bases not matched to a gene: 5. The CDR3 has 13 amino acids. Germline assignment: CDR1 SGHTA and CDR2 FQGNSA. CDR3 nucleotides: TGTGCCAGCAGCCCGCGACAGGGGGCGGGCTACACCTTC. It encodes CASSPRQGAGYTF.